This T cell receptor (beta chain) was captured in a study of T cell repertoires in cytomegalovirus infection. The CDR3 consists of 13 residues. Trimming removed 3 bases from V and 7 bases from J, with 13 bases in between. Germline V CDR1 and CDR2: DFQATT, SNEGSKA (reference sequence). Study findings and constraints: It was HLA-C-restricted CMV-specific TCR beta clonotypes that dominated the response ex vivo.

TCRdb fed the reads into MiXCR, producing one record per CDR3 protein. The profile shows 250,000 to 300,000 distinct CDR3 sequences, around 15% of them singletons. This clonotype was seen ten or more times. The antigen remains undetermined. Sequencing was performed on PBMCs. The receptor was derived from a human donor in good health (CMV status not recorded). Some clones in this sample may be carry-over from other donors' samples. This chain links TRBV20-1 with TRBJ2-1; D unclear. This CDR3 reads CSASWQALNEQFF. CDR3 nucleotides: TGCAGTGCTAGTTGGCAGGCGTTAAATGAGCAGTTCTTC.